A single sample gave rise to the 18 T cell receptor beta chains below, sequenced in a study of T-cell reconstitution after alpha-beta-depleted transplantation in children. A library of TCRbeta sequences, prepared with unique molecular identifiers, was generated. TCRdb re-derived calls from the PCR reads in MiXCR, one entry per CDR3 protein. The sample lists around 72,000 distinct CDR3 sequences; roughly 4.9% were seen once. Sequencing used PBMCs, mostly from graft donor cells, obtained 180 days after TCRalphabeta/CD19-depleted stem cell transplant. The receptors shown here come from a boy in the first two years of life who had a stem cell transplant for acute myeloid leukemia, so the T cells may come from the graft donor.

This clonotype has at least ten counts. The chain has TRBV9 and TRBJ2-7; D is unclear. The germline V gene has CDR1 SGDLS and CDR2 YYNGEE. V was cut by 3 bases and J by 6 bases, with 7 bases left in between. This CDR3 has 11 amino acids. In DNA form, the CDR3 reads TGTGCCAGCAGCGAAGGTGGCGAGCAGTACTTC. This translates into CASSEGGEQYF.

As to this clonotype: Here the CDR3 omits its conserved ending phenylalanine or tryptophan, so a read error is the likely source. This rearrangement joins TRBV9 to TRBJ1-2, with D perhaps TRBD1 (5 bases). The germline V gene encodes CDR1 SGDLS and CDR2 YYNGEE. The CDR3 consists of 16 residues. CDR3 sequence reads: CDSSVTGLGGDYGYTL. CDR3 nucleotide sequence: TGTGACAGCAGCGTAACCGGACTGGGAGGGGACTATGGCTACACCTTA.

This clonotype was seen ten or more times. The genes are TRBV10-3 and TRBJ2-1, with 7 bases identical to TRBD1. V was pared by 3 bases and J by 0 bases, with 5 bases of the junction left unmatched. This CDR3 is built from 16 residues. In germline, CDR1 is ENHRY, CDR2 SYGVKD. The CDR3 bases are TGTGCCATCAGTGATGGACAGGCCAGCTCCTACAATGAGCAGTTCTTC. Protein: CAISDGQASSYNEQFF.

The table lists this clonotype with many counts. The rearrangement links TRBV5-1 to TRBJ2-1, with D possibly being TRBD2 (6 bases). The CDR3 is 14 residues long. In germline, CDR1 is SGHRS, CDR2 YFSETQ. Between the trimmed V and J ends, which lost 4 bases and 4 bases, there was a span of 12 bases. In nucleotides, the CDR3 is TGCGCCAGCAGCCTCGGAGGGGTATACAATGAGCAGTTCTTC. Its translation is CASSLGGVYNEQFF.

This clonotype was seen repeatedly, ten times or more. J is TRBJ2-1 and V is TRBV20-1, with a possible D match to TRBD2 (6 bases). The CDR3 extends over 14 amino acids. Trimming shortened V by 0 bases and J by 7 bases, and 13 bases separated the two germline ends. Germline CDR1 reads DFQATT; CDR2 reads SNEGSKA (reference sequence). In DNA, the CDR3 is TGCAGTGCTAGAGATAGGGCGGGGTGGAATGAGCAGTTCTTC. Translating gives CSARDRAGWNEQFF.

This clonotype was counted once. The chain has TRBV29-1 and TRBJ2-6; D remains ambiguous. Germline values: CDR1 SQVTM, CDR2 ANQGSEA. The CDR3 has 15 amino acids. V gave up 5 bases and J gave up 1 base, with 12 bases separating them. The CDR3 loop is CSVFLRQSGANVLTF. In DNA form, the CDR3 reads TGCAGCGTTTTTCTCAGGCAATCTGGGGCCAACGTCCTGACTTTC.

In its sample, this clonotype was seen many times. One end of the junction is discordant with germline, which a read error may explain. This rearrangement joins TRBV4-3 to TRBJ1-1, with 9 positions matching TRBD1. The germline CDR1 and CDR2 sequences are LGHNA and YSLEER. This CDR3 has 16 residues. The CDR3 loop reads CASSPSYVLGTGTFTF. CDR3 sequence (DNA): TGCGCCAGCAGCCCATCCTACGTTTTGGGGACAGGGACCTTCACTTTT.

This clonotype was counted at least ten times. The chain joins TRBV7-9 to TRBJ1-1; TRBD1 might be the D (5 bases). The CDR3 totals 19 residues. Germline V gene lookup returns CDR1 SEHNR and CDR2 FQNEAQ (reference sequence). Trimming left V 2 bases short and J 3 bases short, with 25 bases between. The CDR3 bases are TGTGCCAGCAGCTTATCGGCCCTCGCGACAGTTTTCAACCACACTGAAGCTTTCTTT. It translates to CASSLSALATVFNHTEAFF.

This clonotype was seen ten or more times. This rearrangement joins TRBV6-5 to TRBJ1-1; D possibly corresponds to TRBD1 (6 bases). V lost 8 bases to trimming and J lost 1 base, with 14 bases between them. CDR1 and CDR2 (germline): MNHEY, SVGAGI. The CDR3 is made up of 14 amino acids. The CDR3 DNA reads as TGTGCCAGCTTACGGACAGTACCGAACACTGAAGCTTTCTTT. Encoded protein: CASLRTVPNTEAFF.

This clonotype has ten or more counts. The chain combines TRBV20-1 with TRBJ2-7, with 8 bases identical to TRBD2. Looked up from germline, CDR1 is DFQATT and CDR2 is SNEGSKA (reference sequence). The CDR3 runs 14 residues. After removal of 0 bases from V and 0 bases from J, the junction contained 1 base not matched to a gene. The CDR3 bases are TGCAGTGCTAGAGATGGACTAGCCTCCTACGAGCAGTACTTC. Translated: CSARDGLASYEQYF.

There are many counts of this clonotype. DNA of the CDR3: TGTGCCAGCAGCTTCTTGACTAGCGGGGGAATCAATGAGCAGTTCTTC. Its translation is CASSFLTSGGINEQFF. This chain uses TRBV7-2 with TRBJ2-1; TRBD2 matches 12 bases. V gave up 3 bases and J gave up 6 bases; unmatched junction bases: 6. Germline V gene sequence: CDR1 SGHTA, CDR2 FQGNSA. This CDR3 comprises 16 residues.

This clonotype was recorded at least ten times. The chain employs TRBV27 and TRBJ1-2; D ambiguous. The CDR3 sequence is 13 residues long. Between the trimmed V and J ends, which lost 5 bases and 0 bases, there was a span of 7 bases. Germline V gene lookup returns CDR1 MNHEY and CDR2 SMNVEV (reference sequence). In DNA form, the CDR3 reads TGTGCCAGCAGTCCTAGGGCTAACTATGGCTACACCTTC. Translating it yields CASSPRANYGYTF.

This clonotype was detected many times. The CDR3 DNA follows: TGTGCCAGCAGCTTTGGACTTGGACAAGAGACCCAGTACTTC. Its protein is CASSFGLGQETQYF. This chain uses TRBV7-2 with TRBJ2-5; D may be TRBD2 (5 bases). Germline-derived CDR1 and CDR2 are SGHTA and FQGNSA. The CDR3 contains 14 residues. V lost 3 bases, J lost 2 bases, and 10 bases lay in between.

This clonotype was observed many times. The chain joins TRBV5-1 to TRBJ2-1; D possibly corresponds to TRBD2 (6 bases). V was shortened by 4 bases and J by 7 bases, with 9 bases between the two germline ends. The CDR3 spans 12 residues. CDR1 and CDR2 from the germline V gene are SGHRS and YFSETQ. CDR3 region: CASSQRGNEQFF. The CDR3 coding sequence is TGCGCCAGCAGCCAACGGGGGAATGAGCAGTTCTTC.

This clonotype was found many times. The V gene is TRBV7-3, the J gene TRBJ2-1; the match to TRBD2 covers 7 bases. This CDR3 region has 14 residues. From germline, CDR1 is SGHTA and CDR2 FQGTGA. V lost 5 bases and J lost 9; bases outside the gene matches: 10. The CDR3 loop is CASSRHGTTGEQFF. CDR3 nucleotides: TGTGCCAGCAGCAGGCACGGGACTACCGGTGAGCAGTTCTTC.

At least ten counts were recorded for this clonotype. The chain carries TRBV5-1 and TRBJ2-3; 10 bases fit TRBD2. V lost 3 bases and J lost 5; bases outside the gene matches: 6. Germline V lookup: CDR1 SGHRS, CDR2 YFSETQ. The CDR3 spans 15 residues. CDR3 region: CASSSSGGAVDTQYF. In DNA, the CDR3 is TGCGCCAGCAGCTCAAGCGGGGGGGCCGTAGATACGCAGTATTTT.

This clonotype appeared many times. The chain has TRBV4-1 and TRBJ1-2; TRBD1 aligns across 7 bases. Germline values: CDR1 MGHRA, CDR2 YSYEKL. The V segment lost 2 bases and the J segment 4 bases; nucleotides outside the gene matches: 7. This CDR3 is built from 15 residues. The DNA for the CDR3 is TGCGCCAGCAGCCAAACCGGGACAGCCCTCTATGGCTACACCTTC. Encoded protein: CASSQTGTALYGYTF.

The sample holds many counts of this clonotype. V usage is TRBV7-2 and J usage is TRBJ1-6; 9 nucleotides agree with TRBD1. V trimming: 3 bases; J trimming: 5 bases; junction bases outside the gene matches: 5. Germline CDR1 and CDR2: SGHTA and FQGNSA. The CDR3 has 16 amino acids. The CDR3 coding sequence is TGTGCCAGCAGCTTCCTCGGGACAGGGAATAATTCACCCCTCCACTTT. It yields the protein CASSFLGTGNNSPLHF.